This T cell receptor (beta chain) was recorded in a study of shared clonotypes between healthy human individuals. Original processing methods: Because ImmunoSEQ provided only junction sequences with no quality scores, the filtering differed. Profiled with immunoSEQ multiplex PCR; TCRdb holds only in-frame clones, not every one. The D gene and trimming were derived from the DNA, and the V and J assignments and clone size from that table. Seen here are millions of clones, just over 90% observed once, and the top ten hold 0.14%. V was trimmed by 4 bases and J by 1 base, leaving 11 bases between them. CDR1 is SGHNT, CDR2 YYREEE, per germline (reference sequence). The CDR3 has 14 amino acids. For this clone: The antigen remains undetermined.

Overall study findings and caveats: Estimated richness values were generally larger in naive subsets than in memory subsets.

Healthy HIV-negative adults without recent acute infections or vaccinations served as donors. The receptor was derived from a man younger than 35 in good health. Sequenced material: naive CD4+ T cells sorted from blood. Subset reported: CD45RA+ positively selected. The chain employs TRBV5-4 and TRBJ1-1; possibly TRBD1 for D (5 bases). The CDR3 sequence is CASSGEGKNTEAFF. The CDR3 nucleotides are TGTGCCAGCAGCGGGGAGGGGAAGAACACTGAAGCTTTCTTT. The variable domain in full, completed from reference TRBV5-4 and TRBJ1-1, reads ETGVTQSPTHLIKTRGQQVTLRCSSQSGHNTVSWYQQALGQGPQFIFQYYREEENGRGNFPPRFSGLQFPNYSSELNVNALELDDSALYLCASSGEGKNTEAFFGQGTRLTVV.